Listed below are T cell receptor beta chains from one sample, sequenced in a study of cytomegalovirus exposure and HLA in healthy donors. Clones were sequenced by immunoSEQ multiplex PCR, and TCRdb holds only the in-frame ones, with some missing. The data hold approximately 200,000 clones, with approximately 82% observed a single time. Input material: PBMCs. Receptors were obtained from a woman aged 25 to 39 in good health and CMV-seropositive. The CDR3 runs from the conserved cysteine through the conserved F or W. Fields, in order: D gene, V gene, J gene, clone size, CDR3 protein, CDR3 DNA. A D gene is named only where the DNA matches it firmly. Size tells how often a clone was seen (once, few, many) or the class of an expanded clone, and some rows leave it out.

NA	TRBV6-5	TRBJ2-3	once	CASRSRTDPTDTQYF	TGTGCCAGCAGGAGCCGGACAGATCCGACAGATACGCAGTATTTT
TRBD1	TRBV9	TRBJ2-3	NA	CASSNRQGATDTQYF	TGTGCCAGCAGCAACCGACAGGGGGCCACAGATACGCAGTATTTT
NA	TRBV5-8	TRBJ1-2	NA	CASTLGGSGYGYTF	TGTGCCAGCACCCTCGGAGGGAGCGGCTATGGCTACACCTTC
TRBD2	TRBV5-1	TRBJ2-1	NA	CASSSGTSSEQFF	TGCGCCAGCAGCTCCGGGACTAGCAGCGAGCAGTTCTTC
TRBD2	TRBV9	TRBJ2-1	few	CASSVDPGGPNEQFF	TGTGCCAGCAGCGTAGATCCGGGAGGGCCGAATGAGCAGTTCTTC
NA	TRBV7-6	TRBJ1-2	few	CASSPGYGYTF	TGTGCCAGCAGCCCGGGGTATGGCTACACCTTC
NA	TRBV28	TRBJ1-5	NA	CASNEVSQPQHF	TGTGCCAGCAACGAGGTCTCTCAGCCCCAGCATTTT
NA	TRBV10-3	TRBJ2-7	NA	CAISEGQIYEQYF	TGTGCCATCAGTGAGGGACAGATCTACGAGCAGTACTTC
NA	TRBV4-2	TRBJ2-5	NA	CASSQEGGETQYF	TGTGCCAGCAGCCAAGAGGGAGGAGAGACCCAGTACTTC
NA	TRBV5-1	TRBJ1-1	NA	CASSHLPGLPTDTEAFF	TGCGCCAGTTCGCATCTTCCGGGACTCCCCACGGACACTGAAGCTTTCTTT
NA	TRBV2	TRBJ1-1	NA	CASSNRQRNTEAFF	TGTGCCAGCAGTAACCGACAGAGGAACACTGAAGCTTTCTTT
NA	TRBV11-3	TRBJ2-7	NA	CASSRDSYEQYF	TGTGCCAGCAGCCGCGACAGCTACGAGCAGTACTTC
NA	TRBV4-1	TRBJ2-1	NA	CASSQPVLRSSYNEQFF	TGCGCCAGCAGCCAGCCTGTCCTGAGGAGCTCCTACAATGAGCAGTTCTTC
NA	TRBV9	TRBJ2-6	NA	CATTKGLSSSGANVLTF	TGTGCCACTACAAAGGGACTTTCGAGCTCTGGGGCCAACGTCCTGACTTTC
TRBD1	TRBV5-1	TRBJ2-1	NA	CASRDRGHEQFF	TGCGCCAGCAGGGACAGGGGCCATGAGCAGTTCTTC
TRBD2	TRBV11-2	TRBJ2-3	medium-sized	CASKGSGSPDTQYF	TGTGCCAGCAAGGGTAGCGGGAGTCCAGATACGCAGTATTTT
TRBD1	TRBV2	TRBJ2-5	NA	CASSNYRGQETQYF	TGTGCCAGCAGCAACTACAGGGGTCAAGAGACCCAGTACTTC
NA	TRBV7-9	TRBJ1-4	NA	CASSLGGKLFF	TGTGCCAGCAGCTTGGGGGGAAAACTGTTTTTT
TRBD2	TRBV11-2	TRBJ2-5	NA	CASSPRPALAGVGQETQYF	TGTGCCAGCAGCCCCCGACCCGCGCTAGCGGGAGTCGGACAAGAGACCCAGTACTTC
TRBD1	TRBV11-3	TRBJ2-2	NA	CASSLGQGLTGELFF	TGTGCCAGCAGCTTGGGACAGGGACTCACCGGGGAGCTGTTTTTT
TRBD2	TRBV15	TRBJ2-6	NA	CAISGRFSGANVLTF	TGTGCCATAAGCGGGAGGTTCTCTGGGGCCAACGTCCTGACTTTC
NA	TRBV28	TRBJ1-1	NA	CASSTQPNTEAFF	TGTGCCAGCAGCACTCAACCGAACACTGAAGCTTTCTTT
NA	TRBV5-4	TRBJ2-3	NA	CASSPGSGDPSTDTQYF	TGTGCCAGCAGCCCGGGCTCAGGGGATCCTAGCACAGATACGCAGTATTTT
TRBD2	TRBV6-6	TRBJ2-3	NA	CASRTSGRADTQYF	TGTGCCAGTAGGACTAGCGGGAGAGCGGATACGCAGTATTTT
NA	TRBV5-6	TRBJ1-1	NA	CASSLVRAGETEAFF	TGTGCCAGCAGCTTGGTTCGGGCGGGTGAAACTGAAGCTTTCTTT
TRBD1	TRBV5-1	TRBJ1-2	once	CASSPGQAPNYGYTF	TGCGCCAGCAGCCCTGGACAGGCTCCTAACTATGGCTACACCTTC
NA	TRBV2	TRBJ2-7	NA	CASSELAVPSYEQYF	TGTGCCAGCAGTGAATTGGCTGTACCCTCCTACGAGCAGTACTTC
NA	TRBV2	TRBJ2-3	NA	CASSGRGSSTDTQYF	TGTGCCAGCAGTGGCAGGGGTAGTAGCACAGATACGCAGTATTTT
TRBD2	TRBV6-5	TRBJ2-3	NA	CASRREGLADTQYF	TGTGCCAGCAGGCGGGAGGGCCTCGCAGATACGCAGTATTTT
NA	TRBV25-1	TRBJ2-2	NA	CASSTGFGELFF	TGTGCCAGCAGTACAGGGTTCGGGGAGCTGTTTTTT
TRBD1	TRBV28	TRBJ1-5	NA	CASSRDRSNQPQHF	TGTGCCAGCAGTAGGGACAGGAGCAATCAGCCCCAGCATTTT
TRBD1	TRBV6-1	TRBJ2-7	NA	CASSGGQGAKYF	TGTGCCAGCAGTGGGGGACAGGGGGCTAAGTACTTC
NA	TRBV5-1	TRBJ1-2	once	CASNSPGQGIFGYTF	TGCGCCAGCAACTCCCCGGGACAAGGCATTTTTGGCTACACCTTC
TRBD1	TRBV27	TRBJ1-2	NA	CASRGQNYGYTF	TGTGCCAGCAGGGGACAGAACTATGGCTACACCTTC
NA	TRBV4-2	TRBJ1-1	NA	CASSHLLSTEAFF	TGTGCCAGCAGCCACCTCCTGAGCACTGAAGCTTTCTTT
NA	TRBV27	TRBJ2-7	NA	CASSLTVSYEQYF	TGTGCCAGCAGTTTAACAGTCTCCTACGAGCAGTACTTC
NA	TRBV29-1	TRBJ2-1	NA	CSVVGGPSAYYNEQFF	TGCAGCGTTGTGGGGGGTCCTAGCGCCTACTACAATGAGCAGTTCTTC
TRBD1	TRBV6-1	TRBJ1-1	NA	CATPRQGNTEAFF	TGTGCCACACCACGACAGGGGAACACTGAAGCTTTCTTT
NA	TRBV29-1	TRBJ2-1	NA	CSLKRSSNEQFF	TGCAGCCTCAAAAGGAGTTCCAATGAGCAGTTCTTC
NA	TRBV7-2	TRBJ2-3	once	CASSLGGDRYTQYF	TGTGCCAGCAGCTTAGGGGGGGACAGATATACGCAGTATTTT
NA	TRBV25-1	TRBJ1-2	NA	CASSEWNSPYYGYTF	TGTGCCAGCAGTGAATGGAACAGTCCCTATTATGGCTACACCTTC
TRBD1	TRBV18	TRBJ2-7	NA	CASSPGQGWASEQYF	TGTGCCAGCTCACCGGGACAGGGCTGGGCATCCGAGCAGTACTTC
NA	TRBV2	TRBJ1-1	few	CASLSNTEAFF	TGTGCCAGCCTGTCGAACACTGAAGCTTTCTTT
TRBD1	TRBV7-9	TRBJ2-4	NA	CASRGTGGGLAKNIQYF	TGTGCCAGCAGAGGGACAGGAGGGGGCCTAGCCAAAAACATTCAGTACTTC
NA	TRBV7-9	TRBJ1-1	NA	CASSLGRTDEAFF	TGTGCCAGCAGCTTAGGTAGGACAGATGAAGCTTTCTTT
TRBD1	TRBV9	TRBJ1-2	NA	CASSALQGAGGYTF	TGTGCCAGCAGCGCCTTACAGGGGGCAGGCGGCTACACCTTC
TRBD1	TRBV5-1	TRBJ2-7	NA	CASSSSSTGVLLSGEQYF	TGCGCCAGCAGCTCGTCATCCACAGGGGTCCTTCTATCGGGGGAGCAGTACTTC
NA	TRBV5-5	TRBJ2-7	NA	CASSLDGVVRRDAFYEQYF	TGTGCCAGCAGCTTGGATGGGGTCGTTCGGCGGGACGCCTTCTACGAGCAGTACTTC
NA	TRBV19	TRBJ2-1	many	CASSIASKLIWFF	TGTGCCAGTAGTATAGCCTCCAAGCTGATATGGTTCTTC
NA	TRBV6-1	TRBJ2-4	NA	CASSESPQGGKNIQYF	TGTGCCAGCAGTGAATCCCCCCAGGGAGGCAAAAACATTCAGTACTTC
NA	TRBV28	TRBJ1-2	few	CASRSYINGYTF	TGTGCCAGCAGATCATACATCAACGGCTACACCTTC
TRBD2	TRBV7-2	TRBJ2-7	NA	CASSWTSGTYEQYF	TGTGCCAGCAGTTGGACTAGCGGGACGTACGAGCAGTACTTC
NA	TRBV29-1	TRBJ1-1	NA	CSVRGLRTEAFF	TGCAGCGTTAGGGGCCTGCGAACTGAAGCTTTCTTT
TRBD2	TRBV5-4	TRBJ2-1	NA	CASSLWGLGGHEQFF	TGTGCCAGCAGCTTGTGGGGACTAGGAGGGCATGAGCAGTTCTTC
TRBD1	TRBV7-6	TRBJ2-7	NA	CASSSGPLTGVRGEQYF	TGTGCCAGCAGCTCGGGACCGTTGACAGGGGTGCGGGGAGAGCAGTACTTC
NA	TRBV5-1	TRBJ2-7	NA	CASSTASPYEQYF	TGCGCCAGCAGTACGGCTAGCCCCTACGAGCAGTACTTC